This paragraph reports one TCR beta chain. This sample is part of a study of blood T cell repertoires in COVID-19. Study context: Material from acute and convalescent COVID-19 was sourced from the United States, Italy and Spain. Sources were T cells, B-cell-depleted T cells, or PBMCs; the material itself was cDNA or gDNA.

Between the trimmed V and J ends, which lost 3 bases and 3 bases, there was a span of 20 bases. The CDR3 has 17 amino acids. The germline V gene encodes CDR1 LNHDA and CDR2 SQIVND (reference sequence). How the authors handled the data: Estimates of nucleated cell counts were drawn from the amplification of reference gene primers. Libraries were prepared by immunoSEQ multiplex PCR; TCRdb keeps only in-frame clonotypes and omits some of them. Clone size and V and J calls were adopted from that table, with D and trimming inferred from the DNA. The sample has about 160,000 clones; around 93% are singletons. Seattle patients were enrolled while actively infected and followed longitudinally.

The genes are TRBV19 and TRBJ1-1, with D possibly being TRBD1 (5 bases). This clonotype was sampled from a man in his thirties or forties with COVID-19, enrolled during active disease. Sequences were obtained from peripheral blood. The CDR3 nucleotides are TGTGCCAGTAGTATCTCAGCCACTCGATCGGGGGACACTGAAGCTTTCTTT. Translated: CASSISATRSGDTEAFF.